A single sample is the source of the 8 T cell receptor beta chains below, sequenced in a study of T cells after yellow fever vaccination. TCRdb used MiXCR to reprocess the 5' RACE reads, holding one entry per CDR3 protein. The data contain around 30,000 distinct CDR3 sequences, roughly a tenth of them singletons. Material: PBMCs, either bulk or a sorted T-cell subset (CD4+, CD8+, memory, or dextramer-sorted; not recorded which), obtained around 14 days after the first yellow fever vaccination. The receptors were sampled from a man between 18 and 29 years old who received the YFV17D yellow fever vaccine.

This clonotype was counted many times. The V call is TRBV18, the J call TRBJ2-7; D remains unclear. Germline CDR1 reads KGHSH; CDR2 reads LQKENI. V lost 2 bases to trimming and J lost 3 bases, with 8 bases between them. The CDR3 runs 13 residues. The CDR3 spells CASSPSFNYEQYV. The CDR3 DNA follows: TGTGCCAGCTCACCATCTTTTAACTACGAGCAGTACGTC.

The count of this clonotype is one. The rearrangement links TRBV3-1 to TRBJ1-1, with D perhaps matching TRBD1 (6 bases). Germline CDR1 and CDR2: LGHDT and YNNKEL (reference sequence). There are 13 residues in the CDR3. V lost 7 bases and J lost 1, with 10 bases in between. The CDR3 DNA follows: TGTGCCAGCATCCCGACAGGGAACACTGAAGCTTTCTTT. Translated: CASIPTGNTEAFF. Full variable domain (outside the CDR3, taken from reference TRBV3-1 and TRBJ1-1): DTAVSQTPKYLVTQMGNDKSIKCEQNLGHDTMYWYKQDSKKFLKIMFSYNNKELIINETVPNRFSPKSPDKAHLNLHINSLELGDSAVYFCASIPTGNTEAFFGQGTRLTVV.

This clonotype was observed at least ten times. This rearrangement joins TRBV6-4 to TRBJ2-3; perhaps D is TRBD1 or TRBD2 (5 bases each). The CDR3 runs 15 residues. V was cut by 3 bases and J by 2 bases, with 12 bases left in between. Germline CDR1 and CDR2: MRHNA and SNTAGT. CDR3 in DNA: TGTGCCAGCAGTGATACGGGGACGGCCACAGATACGCAGTATTTT. Translated, it gives CASSDTGTATDTQYF.

There are many counts of this clonotype. The rearrangement links TRBV5-1 to TRBJ2-2; 7 positions agree with TRBD2. Germline V lookup: CDR1 SGHRS, CDR2 YFSETQ. V lost 6 bases, J lost 4 bases, and 9 bases stayed unmatched. The CDR3 has 15 amino acids. The CDR3 DNA follows: TGCGCCAGCAACGTCGGGGGGACTGGCACCGGGGAGCTGTTTTTT. It specifies CASNVGGTGTGELFF.

This clonotype was counted many times. The J gene is TRBJ1-4, the V gene TRBV5-1, with D possibly matching TRBD1 (5 bases). CDR1 is SGHRS, CDR2 YFSETQ, per germline. V lost 2 bases and J lost 5, with 16 bases in between. The CDR3 is 16 residues long. The CDR3 region has the DNA TGCGCCAGCAGCTTTGGGGGGTCCCCATGGAATGAAAAACTGTTTTTT. It codes for CASSFGGSPWNEKLFF.

This clonotype was seen many times. As DNA, the CDR3 is TGTGCCAGCAGACGGACAGGGATGAACACTGAAGCTTTCTTT. This translates into CASRRTGMNTEAFF. J is TRBJ1-1 and V is TRBV12-3 or TRBV12-4; 8 bases map to TRBD1. With V trimmed by 6 bases and J by 0 bases, 3 bases remained unmatched. CDR3 size: 14 residues.

In this sample, this clonotype turned up many times. This chain uses TRBV4-2 with TRBJ1-4; D is uncertain. Germline loops: CDR1 LGHNA, CDR2 YNFKEQ. V was shortened by 0 bases and J by 10 bases, with 6 bases between the two germline ends. This CDR3 region has 12 residues. CDR3 sequence reads: CASSQDGRKLFF. The CDR3 DNA is TGTGCCAGCAGCCAAGACGGGAGAAAACTGTTTTTT.

In its sample, this clonotype was seen many times. The rearrangement uses TRBV4-1 and TRBJ2-3; a possible D gene is TRBD2 (7 bases). Trimming took off 2 bases at V and 3 bases at J, with 15 bases between the two ends. The CDR3 has 16 residues. From germline, CDR1 is MGHRA and CDR2 YSYEKL. The CDR3 here is CASSQPRRGGTDTQYF. In DNA, the CDR3 is TGCGCCAGCAGCCAACCTAGAAGGGGGGGGACAGATACGCAGTATTTT.